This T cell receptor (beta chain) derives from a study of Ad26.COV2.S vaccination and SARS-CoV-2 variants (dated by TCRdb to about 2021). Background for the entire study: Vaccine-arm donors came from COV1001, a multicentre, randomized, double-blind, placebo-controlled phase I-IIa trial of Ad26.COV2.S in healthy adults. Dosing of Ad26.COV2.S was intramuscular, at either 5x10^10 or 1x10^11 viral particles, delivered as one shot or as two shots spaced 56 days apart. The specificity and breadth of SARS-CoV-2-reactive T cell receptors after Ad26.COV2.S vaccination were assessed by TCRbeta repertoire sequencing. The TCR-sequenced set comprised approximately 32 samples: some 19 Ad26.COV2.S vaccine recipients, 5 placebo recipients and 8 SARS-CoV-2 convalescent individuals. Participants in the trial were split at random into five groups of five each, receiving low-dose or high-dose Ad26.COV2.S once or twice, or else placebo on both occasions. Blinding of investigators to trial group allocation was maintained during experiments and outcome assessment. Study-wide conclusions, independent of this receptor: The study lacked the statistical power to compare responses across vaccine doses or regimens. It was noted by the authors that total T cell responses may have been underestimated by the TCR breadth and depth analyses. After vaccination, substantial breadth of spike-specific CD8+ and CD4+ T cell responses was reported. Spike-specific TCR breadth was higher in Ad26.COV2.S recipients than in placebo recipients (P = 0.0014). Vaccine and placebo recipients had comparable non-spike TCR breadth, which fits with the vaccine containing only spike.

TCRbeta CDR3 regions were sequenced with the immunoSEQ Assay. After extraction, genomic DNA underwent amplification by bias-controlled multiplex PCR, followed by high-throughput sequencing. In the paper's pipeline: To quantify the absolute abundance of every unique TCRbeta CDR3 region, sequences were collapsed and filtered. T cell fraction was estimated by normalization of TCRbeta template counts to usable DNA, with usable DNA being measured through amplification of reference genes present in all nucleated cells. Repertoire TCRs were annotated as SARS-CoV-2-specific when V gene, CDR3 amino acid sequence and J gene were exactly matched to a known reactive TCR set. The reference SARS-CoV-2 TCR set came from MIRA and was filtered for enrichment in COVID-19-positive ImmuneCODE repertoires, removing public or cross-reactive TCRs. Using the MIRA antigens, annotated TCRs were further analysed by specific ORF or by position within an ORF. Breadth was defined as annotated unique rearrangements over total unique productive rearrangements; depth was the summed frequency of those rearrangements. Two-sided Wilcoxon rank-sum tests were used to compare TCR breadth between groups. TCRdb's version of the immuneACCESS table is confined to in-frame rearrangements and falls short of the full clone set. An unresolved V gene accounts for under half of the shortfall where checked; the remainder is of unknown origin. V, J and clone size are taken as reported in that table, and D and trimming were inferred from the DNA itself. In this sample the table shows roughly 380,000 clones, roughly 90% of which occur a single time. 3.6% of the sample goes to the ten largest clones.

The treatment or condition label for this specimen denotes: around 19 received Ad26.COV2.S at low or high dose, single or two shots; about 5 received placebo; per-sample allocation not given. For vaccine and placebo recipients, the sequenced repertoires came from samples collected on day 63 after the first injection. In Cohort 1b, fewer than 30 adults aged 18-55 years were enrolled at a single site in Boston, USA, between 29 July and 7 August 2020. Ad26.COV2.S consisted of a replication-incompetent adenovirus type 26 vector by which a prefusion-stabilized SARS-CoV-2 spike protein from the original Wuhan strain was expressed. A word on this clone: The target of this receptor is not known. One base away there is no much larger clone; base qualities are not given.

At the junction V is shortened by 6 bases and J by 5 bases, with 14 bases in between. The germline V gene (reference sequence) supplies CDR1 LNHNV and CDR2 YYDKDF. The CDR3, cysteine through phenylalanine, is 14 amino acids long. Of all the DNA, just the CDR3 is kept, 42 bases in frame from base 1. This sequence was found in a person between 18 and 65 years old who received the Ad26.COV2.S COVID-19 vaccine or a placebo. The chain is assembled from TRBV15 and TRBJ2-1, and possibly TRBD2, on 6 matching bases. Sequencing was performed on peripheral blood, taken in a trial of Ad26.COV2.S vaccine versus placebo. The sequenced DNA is TGTGCCACCAGACTTGGAGGGGCGAACAATGAGCAGTTCTTC. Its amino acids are CATRLGGANNEQFF.